This T cell receptor beta chain was captured in a study of T cells in Graves' hyperthyroidism and ophthalmopathy. Amplification yielded TCR beta CDR3 regions, with RNA transcripts as the source. The HTBI primer set served for first-round RT-PCR of the TCR CDR3. TCRdb used MiXCR to reprocess the multiplex PCR reads, holding one entry per CDR3 protein. Of 380,000 or so distinct CDR3 sequences in the sample, around 13% are singletons; the top ten hold about 26%. The table lists this clonotype with a few counts. Its antigen is unidentified. In germline, CDR1 is GTSNPN, CDR2 SVGIG (reference sequence). This CDR3 region has 13 residues. Trimming cost V 1 base and J 5 bases, with 10 bases left between them. Overall study findings and caveats: Researchers report that a 13 V-J model separated ophthalmopathy from stable hyperthyroidism.

The TCR was taken from a woman younger than 45 with Graves' hyperthyroidism. This chain joins TRBV30 and TRBJ2-3; D call uncertain. Specimen: blood. CDR3 loop: CAWSEGLGDTQYF. The CDR3 nucleotides are TGTGCCTGGAGTGAAGGGCTTGGAGATACGCAGTATTTT.